These 26 T cell receptor beta chains share one sample of origin, sequenced in a study of OX40 agonist ivuxolimab in advanced cancers. Data came from immunoSEQ multiplex PCR; TCRdb stores just in-frame clones and leaves some out. The repertoire includes approximately 69,000 clones, approximately 82% of them detected once, and 1.1% sits in the top ten. This sample comprised CD4+ or CD8+ T cells sorted from blood, obtained in a trial of the OX40 agonist ivuxolimab. The receptor source for this set is an adult with an advanced solid tumor such as melanoma, head and neck, liver or kidney cancer.

The chain couples TRBV2 to TRBJ2-1, with a possible D match to TRBD2 (7 bases). V was trimmed by 1 base and J by 7 bases, leaving 17 bases between them. This CDR3 is 16 amino acids long. Germline CDR1 reads SNHLY; CDR2 reads FYNNEI. The CDR3 loop is CASSEDVGGHFNEQFF. In nucleotides, the CDR3 is TGTGCCAGCAGTGAAGATGTGGGGGGGCATTTTAATGAGCAGTTCTTC. Full variable domain (outside the CDR3, taken from reference TRBV2 and TRBJ2-1): EPEVTQTPSHQVTQMGQEVILRCVPISNHLYFYWYRQILGQKVEFLVSFYNNEISEKSEIFDDQFSVERPDGSNFTLKIRSTKLEDSAMYFCASSEDVGGHFNEQFFGPGTRLTVL.

The chain uses TRBV6-5 and TRBJ2-3; 7 nucleotides agree with TRBD2. In germline, CDR1 is MNHEY, CDR2 SVGAGI. The CDR3 covers 15 residues. J lost 2 bases, V lost 4 bases, and 6 bases had no gene match. The CDR3 loop is CASSSGGGFTDTQYF. DNA for the CDR3: TGTGCCAGCAGTTCGGGCGGGGGTTTCACAGATACGCAGTATTTT.

This clone was found once. The chain joins TRBV7-8 to TRBJ2-3; 15 nucleotides align to TRBD2. Germline-derived CDR1 and CDR2 are SGHVS and FQNEAQ. The CDR3 is 19 amino acids. Trimming cost V 1 base and J 2 bases; bases outside gene matches: 7. CDR3 coding DNA: TGTGCCAGCAGCTTAGTCGGACTAGCGGGGGGGCGGGTCACAGATACGCAGTATTTT. Encoded protein: CASSLVGLAGGRVTDTQYF.

The chain is built from TRBV5-1 and TRBJ2-5; 9 nucleotides match TRBD1. Germline V CDR1 and CDR2: SGHRS, YFSETQ. The trim removed 3 bases at V and 2 bases at J, leaving 2 bases unmatched. The CDR3 runs 14 residues. CDR3 nucleotide sequence: TGCGCCAGCAGCTGGGACAGGGCTCAAGAGACCCAGTACTTC. It translates to CASSWDRAQETQYF.

The chain combines TRBV7-9 with TRBJ2-5; the match to TRBD1 covers 8 bases. J gave up 4 bases and V 5 bases, and 12 bases lay outside the gene matches. Germline-derived CDR1 and CDR2 are SEHNR and FQNEAQ (reference sequence). The CDR3 consists of 16 residues. DNA for the CDR3: TGTGCCAGCAGCCTCCGGACAGGGAGGTTGGTAGAGACCCAGTACTTC. Protein sequence: CASSLRTGRLVETQYF. The entire variable domain, with the rest obtained from reference TRBV7-9 and TRBJ2-5, is as follows: DTGVSQNPRHKITKRGQNVTFRCDPISEHNRLYWYRQTLGQGPEFLTYFQNEAQLEKSRLLSDRFSAERPKGSFSTLEIQRTEQGDSAMYLCASSLRTGRLVETQYFGPGTRLLVL.

V and J are TRBV11-2 and TRBJ1-5, with D hard to call. This CDR3 has 14 amino acids. The V and J ends lost 5 bases and 4 bases respectively, with 12 bases between them. Germline CDR1 reads SGHAT; CDR2 reads FQNNGV. The CDR3 DNA sequence: TGTGCCAGCAGCCGCAGGACGGCGAATCAGCCCCAGCATTTT. This codes for CASSRRTANQPQHF.

V is TRBV6-5 and J is TRBJ1-2, with TRBD1 as a possible D gene (6 bases). V dropped 5 bases and J dropped 2 bases, with 12 bases sitting between them. The CDR3 extends over 14 amino acids. CDR1 MNHEY and CDR2 SVGAGI come from the germline V gene. CDR3 loop: CASSKQGTNYGYTF. CDR3 bases: TGTGCCAGCAGTAAACAGGGTACGAACTATGGCTACACCTTC.

The rearrangement links TRBV6-1 to TRBJ1-1, with D perhaps TRBD1 (5 bases). V was clipped by 4 bases and J by 0 bases, with 12 bases between them. This CDR3 has 15 amino acids. Germline CDR1 and CDR2: MNHNS and SASEGT. CDR3 sequence (DNA): TGTGCCAGCAGTGGGGGCGACAGCATGAACACTGAAGCTTTCTTT. This sequence encodes CASSGGDSMNTEAFF.

A single count supports this clone. CDR3 in DNA: TGTGCCAGCAGCTATCAACAAGGGGGCTACAATGAGCAGTTCTTC. This gives the protein CASSYQQGGYNEQFF. The gene calls are TRBV9 and TRBJ2-1, with D perhaps matching TRBD1 (6 bases). Germline-derived CDR1 and CDR2 are SGDLS and YYNGEE. V lost 4 bases and J 3 bases, leaving 14 bases between the germline ends. CDR3 size: 15 residues.

This clone was recorded a few times. The CDR3 DNA sequence: TGTGCCAGCAGCCCTGACTTTGGACAGGGGCATGAAGCTTTCTTT. This encodes CASSPDFGQGHEAFF. This chain joins TRBV7-2 and TRBJ1-1; 9 nucleotides match TRBD1. The CDR3 is made up of 15 amino acids. Trimming cost V 5 bases and J 7 bases; bases outside gene matches: 11. From germline, CDR1 is SGHTA and CDR2 FQGNSA.

This clone was seen just once. The rearrangement links TRBV19 to TRBJ2-1; no reliable D call. Germline-derived CDR1 and CDR2 are LNHDA and SQIVND (reference sequence). The CDR3 has 16 residues. V was pared by 4 bases and J by 3 bases, with 16 bases between. CDR3 sequence: CASSTITGLGYNEQFF. The CDR3 DNA reads as TGTGCCAGTAGTACGATTACGGGCCTCGGCTACAATGAGCAGTTCTTC. Together with reference TRBV19 and TRBJ2-1, the CDR3 gives the full variable domain: DGGITQSPKYLFRKEGQNVTLSCEQNLNHDAMYWYRQDPGQGLRLIYYSQIVNDFQKGDIAEGYSVSREKKESFPLTVTSAQKNPTAFYLCASSTITGLGYNEQFFGPGTRLTVL.

This clone occurred a few times. The gene calls are TRBV7-2 and TRBJ1-2; TRBD1 matches 7 bases. J gave up 7 bases and V 5 bases, and 10 bases lay outside the gene matches. Per the germline V gene, CDR1 is SGHTA and CDR2 is FQGNSA. This CDR3 contains 14 residues. CDR3 in DNA: TGTGCCAGCAGCGTCGGAGGAGGGGGCGGTGGCTACACCTTC. Amino acids: CASSVGGGGGGYTF. The whole variable domain, filled in from reference TRBV7-2 and TRBJ1-2, reads GAGVSQSPSNKVTEKGKDVELRCDPISGHTALYWYRQSLGQGLEFLIYFQGNSAPDKSGLPSDRFSAERTGGSVSTLTIQRTQQEDSAVYLCASSVGGGGGGYTFGSGTRLTVV.

This rearrangement joins TRBV18 to TRBJ2-1; possibly TRBD1 or TRBD2 for D (9 bases each). Deletions cut 6 bases from V and 7 bases from J, with 19 bases between. The CDR3 runs to 15 residues. In germline, CDR1 is KGHSH, CDR2 LQKENI. CDR3 coding DNA: TGTGCCAGCTCGGCGGGGGGGACAGGGCTAAATGAGCAGTTCTTC. Amino acids: CASSAGGTGLNEQFF.

The chain recombines TRBV5-1 with TRBJ2-3; possible D gene TRBD2, 5 bases. Germline CDR1 is SGHRS and CDR2 is YFSETQ. The CDR3 covers 16 residues. With 0 bases removed from V and 1 base from J, the gap between germline ends came to 12 bases. The CDR3 DNA follows: TGCGCCAGCAGCTTGGCGGGGATCCCTGGCACAGATACGCAGTATTTT. Protein: CASSLAGIPGTDTQYF.

The chain carries TRBV7-3 and TRBJ2-2; D is ambiguous. Per germline, CDR1 SGHTA and CDR2 FQGTGA. The ends were cut back, 5 bases at V and 4 bases at J, with 5 bases in the middle. The CDR3 consists of 12 residues. The CDR3 loop is CASSPTTGELFF. The CDR3 region has the DNA TGTGCCAGCAGCCCGACCACCGGGGAGCTGTTTTTT.

CDR3 loop: CASSPRGAWYSGNTIYF. CDR3 nucleotides: TGTGCCAGCAGCCCCCGAGGGGCTTGGTACTCTGGAAACACCATATATTTT. This chain connects TRBV7-2 to TRBJ1-3, with D perhaps TRBD1 (5 bases). Trimming removed 5 bases from V and 0 bases from J, with 17 bases in between. This CDR3 is 17 amino acids long. Germline V gene lookup returns CDR1 SGHTA and CDR2 FQGNSA.

The chain joins TRBV6-1 to TRBJ2-5, with 10 bases identical to TRBD2. CDR3 length: 15 residues. With 6 bases clipped from V and 0 bases from J, the junction kept 4 bases outside the gene matches. Germline CDR1 reads MNHNS; CDR2 reads SASEGT. CDR3 sequence (DNA): TGTGCCAGCAGCTACCTAGCGGGGGACCAAGAGACCCAGTACTTC. Its translation: CASSYLAGDQETQYF.

The chain carries TRBV2 and TRBJ1-1; the D is unclear. V was pared by 4 bases and J by 1 base, with 10 bases between. Germline-derived CDR1 and CDR2 are SNHLY and FYNNEI. CDR3 length: 14 amino acids. CDR3 in DNA: TGTGCCAGCAGTGCCCTCGTGGGGAACACTGAAGCTTTCTTT. It codes for CASSALVGNTEAFF. The complete variable domain, with remaining parts taken from reference TRBV2 and TRBJ1-1, reads EPEVTQTPSHQVTQMGQEVILRCVPISNHLYFYWYRQILGQKVEFLVSFYNNEISEKSEIFDDQFSVERPDGSNFTLKIRSTKLEDSAMYFCASSALVGNTEAFFGQGTRLTVV.

This rearrangement joins TRBV5-1 to TRBJ1-1; weak D call: TRBD1 (5 bases). V was trimmed by 4 bases and J by 1 base, leaving 11 bases between them. This CDR3 comprises 14 residues. CDR1 is SGHRS, CDR2 YFSETQ, per germline. The CDR3 is CASSRWGRNTEAFF. The CDR3 DNA sequence: TGCGCCAGCAGCAGGTGGGGGAGGAACACTGAAGCTTTCTTT.

The V gene is TRBV11-2, the J gene TRBJ2-1; D may match TRBD1 or TRBD2 (5 bases each). Deletions cut 1 base from V and 0 bases from J, with 7 bases between. CDR3 length: 15 amino acids. Germline V gene lookup returns CDR1 SGHAT and CDR2 FQNNGV. The CDR3 bases are TGTGCCAGCAGCTTAGCGGGGCCCTCCTACAATGAGCAGTTCTTC. Amino acid sequence: CASSLAGPSYNEQFF. Based on the CDR3 plus reference TRBV11-2 and TRBJ2-1, the full variable domain is EAGVAQSPRYKIIEKRQSVAFWCNPISGHATLYWYQQILGQGPKLLIQFQNNGVVDDSQLPKDRFSAERLKGVDSTLKIQPAKLEDSAVYLCASSLAGPSYNEQFFGPGTRLTVL.

The chain combines TRBV6-6 with TRBJ1-1, with D uncertain. Germline CDR1 and CDR2: MNHNY and SVGAGI (reference sequence). The CDR3 runs 14 residues. V was cut by 2 bases and J by 1 base, with 8 bases left in between. This CDR3 is CASSYSPGNTEAFF. The CDR3 coding sequence is TGTGCCAGCAGTTACAGTCCAGGGAACACTGAAGCTTTCTTT.

The chain joins TRBV6-6 to TRBJ1-1, with no clear D. Trimming removed 4 bases at V and 6 bases at J, with 12 bases between. The CDR3 contains 13 residues. CDR1 and CDR2 (germline): MNHNY, SVGAGI (reference sequence). CDR3 region: CASSFSSGSEAFF. The CDR3 coding sequence is TGTGCCAGCAGTTTCTCCTCTGGGTCTGAAGCTTTCTTT.

V and J are TRBV7-2 and TRBJ2-7, with D possibly matching TRBD1 (5 bases). The germline CDR1 and CDR2 sequences are SGHTA and FQGNSA. The CDR3 is 14 residues long. Trimming removed 5 bases at V and 0 bases at J, with 11 bases between. The CDR3 loop reads CASSLQVDSYEQYF. The CDR3 DNA follows: TGTGCCAGCAGCCTACAGGTGGACTCCTACGAGCAGTACTTC.

The chain combines TRBV5-1 with TRBJ1-6; D not certain. In germline, CDR1 is SGHRS, CDR2 YFSETQ. The CDR3 spans 16 residues. V dropped 0 bases and J dropped 0 bases, with 7 bases sitting between them. DNA for the CDR3: TGCGCCAGCAGCTTGGCAGGTAGCTCCTATAATTCACCCCTCCACTTT. It yields the protein CASSLAGSSYNSPLHF.

V and J are TRBV6-5 and TRBJ2-5, with TRBD1 matching 8 bases. TRBJ2-7 explains the end of the DNA better; the J call may be wrong. CDR3 length: 14 residues. The germline gives CDR1 MNHEY, CDR2 SVGAGI. The CDR3 reads CASSPDRVSYEQYF. DNA for the CDR3: TGTGCCAGCAGTCCGGACAGGGTATCCTACGAGCAGTACTTC.

V and J are TRBV5-4 and TRBJ2-7, with 8 bases aligning to TRBD1. The germline CDR1 and CDR2 sequences are SGHNT and YYREEE (reference sequence). The CDR3 length is 13 residues. V gave up 4 bases and J gave up 3 bases; unmatched junction bases: 3. CDR3 coding DNA: TGTGCCAGCAGCCCGACAGGGGACTACGAGCAGTACTTC. Translating it yields CASSPTGDYEQYF.